This paragraph reports one TCR beta chain. This clone occurred a few times. Its antigen target is currently unknown. Per-base quality was not reported, and no clone a single base away is much larger than it. The CDR3 runs 16 residues from the cysteine to the phenylalanine. Left in the record is the CDR3 DNA by itself, 48 bases read in frame from the first base. In the germline V gene, CDR1 corresponds to SGHDT and CDR2 to YYEEEE. Trimming removed 0 bases from V and 5 bases from J, leaving 17 bases between the germline ends. The data were taken from a study of control samples from healthy donors and cancer patients (dated by TCRdb to about 2020). Libraries came from the immunoSEQ multiplex PCR assay. Sourced from immuneACCESS, this table was stored by TCRdb with only in-frame sequences that have V and J called. A share of the clones is absent; for the studies checked, an unresolved V gene accounts for under half, and the remainder has no known explanation. For this sample the table gives 150,000 to 200,000 clones, of which roughly 91% were detected only once. Over 1.2% of the sample is held by the ten biggest clonotypes.

Sequencing used blood. The chain was built from TRBV5-6 and TRBJ1-1; TRBD1 is perhaps the D gene, given 6 matching bases. The origin of this receptor is a woman aged 25 to 39 in good health. The CDR3 loop reads CASSLAPTGGRTEAFF. The DNA is as follows: TGTGCCAGCAGCTTGGCCCCGACAGGCGGGAGGACTGAAGCTTTCTTT.